The 31 T cell receptor beta chains reported below all come from one sample, sequenced in a study of CD8 T cells in ankylosing spondylitis. TCRdb re-derived calls from the 5' RACE reads in MiXCR, one entry per CDR3 protein. Of some 220,000 distinct CDR3 sequences in the sample, 10% to 13% were seen once. The specimen sequenced was blood, either unsorted or a sorted T cell fraction (not recorded which). All receptors come from a male donor with ankylosing spondylitis or in good health (not recorded which).

This clonotype showed up many times. The J gene is TRBJ2-3, the V gene TRBV10-3, with D unresolved. The CDR3 loop spans 12 amino acids. Looked up from germline, CDR1 is ENHRY and CDR2 is SYGVKD. The V and J ends lost 8 bases and 4 bases respectively, with 10 bases between them. The CDR3 region is CAIGPRPDTQYF. The CDR3 DNA sequence: TGTGCCATCGGGCCCAGACCAGATACGCAGTATTTT.

In its sample, this clonotype was seen many times. V and J are TRBV29-1 and TRBJ2-5; 10 nucleotides agree with TRBD2. After removal of 4 bases from V and 1 base from J, the junction contained 3 bases not matched to a gene. Germline V gene sequence: CDR1 SQVTM, CDR2 ANQGSEA. The CDR3 runs 14 residues. The chain's CDR3 is CSVVLAGRQETQYF. CDR3 nucleotides: TGCAGCGTTGTACTAGCGGGACGCCAAGAGACCCAGTACTTC.

This clonotype has at least ten counts. The CDR3 coding sequence is TGTGCCAGCAGTGAAAGGGAGTGGACTCAGCCCCAGCATTTT. Protein product: CASSEREWTQPQHF. V gene TRBV2 combines with J gene TRBJ1-5; D is undetermined. Trimming took 2 bases from V and 6 from J, leaving 11 bases between them. Per the germline V gene, CDR1 is SNHLY and CDR2 is FYNNEI. The CDR3 totals 14 residues.

Ten or more counts support this clonotype. The chain carries TRBV5-1 and TRBJ2-2, with a weak D call TRBD1 (5 bases). The V end lost 0 bases, the J end lost 6 bases, and 6 bases lay between the germline ends. Germline values: CDR1 SGHRS, CDR2 YFSETQ. There are 13 residues in the CDR3. In DNA, the CDR3 is TGCGCCAGCAGCTTGGAAGGGGCCGGGGAGCTGTTTTTT. It is translated as CASSLEGAGELFF.

The rearrangement uses TRBV5-6 and TRBJ2-5; D perhaps matches TRBD2 (5 bases). The CDR3 totals 15 residues. CDR1 and CDR2 from the germline V gene are SGHDT and YYEEEE. The ends were cut back, 3 bases at V and 4 bases at J, with 16 bases in the middle. CDR3 DNA sequence: TGTGCCAGCAGCTCCCTGTTGGAGGTGAGAGAGACCCAGTACTTC. Translation: CASSSLLEVRETQYF.

This clonotype occurred many times. This chain connects TRBV9 to TRBJ2-3; 13 bases line up with TRBD2. V trimming: 6 bases; J trimming: 6 bases; junction bases outside the gene matches: 4. In germline, CDR1 is SGDLS, CDR2 YYNGEE. CDR3 size: 14 residues. CDR3: CASKGLAGTDTQYF. The DNA of the CDR3 is TGTGCCAGCAAGGGACTAGCGGGAACGGATACGCAGTATTTT.

At least ten counts were recorded for this clonotype. The rearrangement uses TRBV10-3 and TRBJ2-1; TRBD2 matches at 12 bases. The CDR3 extends over 16 amino acids. Per the germline V gene, CDR1 is ENHRY and CDR2 is SYGVKD. Trimming at V came to 6 bases and at J to 0 bases, leaving 3 bases not matched to a gene. CDR3 loop: CAIRKTSGSSYNEQFF. In DNA form, the CDR3 reads TGTGCCATCAGGAAGACTAGCGGGAGCTCCTACAATGAGCAGTTCTTC.

This clonotype has ten or more counts. V usage is TRBV11-1 and J usage is TRBJ2-1, with 13 bases identical to TRBD2. The CDR3 is 15 amino acids. The V gene end was trimmed by 3 bases and the J gene end by 12 bases; junction bases not matched to a gene: 8. Germline-derived CDR1 and CDR2 are SGHAT and FQDESV (reference sequence). CDR3 nucleotide sequence: TGTGCCAGCAGCTTTGATCGGACTAGCGGGGGTACGCAGTTCTTC. Encoded protein: CASSFDRTSGGTQFF.

The chain's CDR3 is CASSLRTGPPHEQFF. The CDR3 region has the DNA TGTGCCAGCAGCTTAAGGACAGGTCCCCCTCATGAGCAGTTCTTC. This chain uses TRBV13 with TRBJ2-1; 7 nucleotides match TRBD1. The CDR3 is 15 residues long. The V gene end was trimmed by 2 bases and the J gene end by 8 bases; junction bases not matched to a gene: 9. Germline-derived CDR1 and CDR2 are PRHDT and FYEKMQ (reference sequence).

The sample holds many counts of this clonotype. The J gene is TRBJ2-4, the V gene TRBV6-1; TRBD1 or TRBD2 may be the D gene (5 bases each). This CDR3 region has 13 residues. CDR1 and CDR2 (germline): MNHNS, SASEGT. Trimming shortened V by 6 bases and J by 2 bases, and 8 bases separated the two germline ends. Here the CDR3 reads CASSQGPKNIQYF. The DNA of the CDR3 is TGTGCCAGCAGCCAGGGACCCAAAAACATTCAGTACTTC.

This clonotype has a count of ten or more. V and J are TRBV27 and TRBJ1-5; the D gene is possibly TRBD1 (5 bases). Looked up from germline, CDR1 is MNHEY and CDR2 is SMNVEV (reference sequence). The V end was cut by 5 bases, the J end by 10 bases, with 15 bases between. This CDR3 contains 13 residues. This chain's CDR3 is CASSVRVGGPQHF. The DNA for the CDR3 is TGTGCCAGCAGTGTCAGGGTTGGTGGCCCCCAGCATTTT.

This clonotype was picked up a small number of times. V gene TRBV12-3 or TRBV12-4 combines with J gene TRBJ1-4, with a weak D call TRBD1 (6 bases). CDR3 length: 15 residues. With 7 bases removed from V and 10 bases from J, the gap between germline ends came to 22 bases. CDR3 sequence reads: CASNSHQGLEGKLFF. The CDR3 DNA sequence: TGTGCCAGCAATTCTCACCAGGGGTTGGAAGGAAAACTGTTTTTT.

Many counts were recorded for this clonotype. This chain uses TRBV20-1 with TRBJ2-1; TRBD2 agrees at 10 bases. Germline trimming cut 5 bases from V and 5 bases from J; bases unmatched to any gene: 9. The CDR3 extends over 15 amino acids. Germline CDR1 DFQATT, CDR2 SNEGSKA (reference sequence). In DNA, the CDR3 is TGCAGTGCTGACTCCGGGACTAGCGTCCACAATGAGCAGTTCTTC. Translating it yields CSADSGTSVHNEQFF.

This clonotype was seen many times. The chain couples TRBV10-1 to TRBJ2-1; 10 bases agree with TRBD2. CDR3 length: 16 amino acids. CDR1 is WNHNN, CDR2 SYGVQD, per germline (reference sequence). Trimming took 10 bases from V and 2 from J; bases not matched to a gene: 11. This CDR3 is CATSTLAGVAYNEQFF. CDR3 nucleotide sequence: TGCGCCACCTCAACTCTAGCGGGAGTCGCCTACAATGAGCAGTTCTTC.

This clonotype came up many times. The rearrangement joins TRBV10-1 to TRBJ2-3; maybe TRBD1 (5 bases). This CDR3 has 15 residues. Germline V gene lookup returns CDR1 WNHNN and CDR2 SYGVQD (reference sequence). V was shortened by 1 base and J by 2 bases, with 10 bases between the two germline ends. The CDR3 sequence is CASSEFGRDTDTQYF. CDR3 DNA sequence: TGCGCCAGCAGTGAGTTCGGCAGGGACACAGATACGCAGTATTTT.

This clonotype was counted ten times or more. V gene TRBV3-1 combines with J gene TRBJ1-1; TRBD1 is a possible D gene (6 bases). Between the trimmed V and J ends, which lost 0 bases and 6 bases, there was a span of 17 bases. The CDR3 runs to 16 residues. The germline V gene encodes CDR1 LGHDT and CDR2 YNNKEL (reference sequence). The CDR3 spells CASSQDRWGAAAEAFF. CDR3 coding DNA: TGTGCCAGCAGCCAAGATAGGTGGGGGGCCGCGGCTGAAGCTTTCTTT.

This clonotype appeared a few times. V gene TRBV3-1 combines with J gene TRBJ2-4; D ambiguous. V was pared by 0 bases and J by 7 bases, with 7 bases between. Germline assignment: CDR1 LGHDT and CDR2 YNNKEL (reference sequence). The CDR3 runs to 13 residues. CDR3 DNA: TGTGCCAGCAGCCAAGACAATGTGAACATTCAGTACTTC. Translated, it gives CASSQDNVNIQYF.

This chain uses TRBV19 with TRBJ1-2; D is ambiguous. Per germline, CDR1 LNHDA and CDR2 SQIVND (reference sequence). The CDR3 consists of 15 residues. Trimming removed 6 bases from V and 9 bases from J, with 23 bases in between. CDR3 loop: CASSLWPSDLTSYTF. The CDR3 bases are TGTGCCAGTAGCCTTTGGCCCTCTGACCTTACCAGCTACACCTTC.

This clonotype was observed a handful of times. The chain carries TRBV7-2 and TRBJ2-3; tentative D call: TRBD2 (6 bases). CDR3 length: 15 amino acids. CDR1 and CDR2 from the germline V gene are SGHTA and FQGNSA. V dropped 0 bases and J dropped 1 base, with 8 bases sitting between them. CDR3 bases: TGTGCCAGCAGCTTAGCGGGACTCCGCACAGATACGCAGTATTTT. Translation gives CASSLAGLRTDTQYF.

Ten or more counts support this clonotype. V is TRBV6-1 and J is TRBJ2-2; D remains unclear. The germline gives CDR1 MNHNS, CDR2 SASEGT. The CDR3 contains 12 residues. V was trimmed by 3 bases and J by 8 bases, leaving 7 bases between them. Here the CDR3 reads CASSDVEGELFF. The CDR3 nucleotides are TGTGCCAGCAGTGATGTGGAAGGGGAGCTGTTTTTT.

This clonotype was counted a few times. The chain has TRBV6-1 and TRBJ2-5; D possibly corresponds to TRBD1 (5 bases). CDR3 length: 11 amino acids. V dropped 6 bases and J dropped 4 bases, with 6 bases sitting between them. The germline V gene has CDR1 MNHNS and CDR2 SASEGT. The CDR3 sequence is CASSDRETQYF. CDR3 nucleotide sequence: TGTGCCAGCAGCGACAGAGAGACCCAGTACTTC.

This clonotype was seen a few times. V gene TRBV21-1 combines with J gene TRBJ1-5; the table's D call TRBD1 went unverified against the DNA. TRBV21-1 is termed a pseudogene. The CDR3 is 14 residues long. This chain's CDR3 is CASSKGGRNQPQHF. The CDR3 nucleotides are TGTGCCAGCAGCAAAGGGGGGCGCAATCAGCCCCAGCATTTT.

This clonotype has at least ten counts. The chain carries TRBV7-2 and TRBJ2-1; TRBD1 or TRBD2 may be the D gene (6 bases each). The CDR3 spans 15 residues. V lost 7 bases and J lost 5, with 18 bases in between. Germline assignment: CDR1 SGHTA and CDR2 FQGNSA. The CDR3 coding sequence is TGTGCCAGCACCGCGGAACGGGGGCCCCACAATGAGCAGTTCTTC. Translated, it gives CASTAERGPHNEQFF. Drawing the rest from reference TRBV7-2 and TRBJ2-1, the complete variable domain is GAGVSQSPSNKVTEKGKDVELRCDPISGHTALYWYRQSLGQGLEFLIYFQGNSAPDKSGLPSDRFSAERTGGSVSTLTIQRTQQEDSAVYLCASTAERGPHNEQFFGPGTRLTVL.

Points on this clonotype: Germline is not matched at one junction end, which may reflect a read error. The genes are TRBV5-1 and TRBJ2-5, with 7 bases identical to TRBD2. The CDR3 totals 15 residues. Germline CDR1 and CDR2: SGHRS and YFSETQ. CDR3 coding DNA: TGCGCCAGCATGGGTAGCGGGCCCAACCAAGGGACCCAGTACTTC. Amino acids: CASMGSGPNQGTQYF.

This clonotype has at least ten counts. This chain joins TRBV12-3 or TRBV12-4 and TRBJ2-3, with TRBD1 matching over 8 bases. This CDR3 region has 18 residues. V shed 6 bases, J shed 0 bases, and the junction held 14 bases outside the gene matches. The CDR3 is CASSLGTWTGPSTDTQYF. The CDR3 nucleotides read TGTGCCAGCAGCTTGGGAACCTGGACAGGGCCCAGCACAGATACGCAGTATTTT.

This clonotype came up a few times. The rearrangement uses TRBV30 and TRBJ2-7; 9 bases fit TRBD1. Trimming took 2 bases from V and 2 from J; bases not matched to a gene: 4. Germline loops: CDR1 GTSNPN, CDR2 SVGIG (reference sequence). The CDR3 has 14 residues. CDR3 sequence (DNA): TGTGCCTGGAGTAACGGACAGGGGCCCTACGAGCAGTACTTC. Its protein is CAWSNGQGPYEQYF.

J is TRBJ2-3 and V is TRBV7-9; TRBD2 aligns across 10 bases. Trimming cost V 4 bases and J 4 bases; bases outside gene matches: 2. The CDR3 has 14 amino acids. Germline loops: CDR1 SEHNR, CDR2 FQNEAQ (reference sequence). The CDR3 DNA is TGTGCCAGCAGCTATCTAGCGGGGGCAGATACGCAGTATTTT. Amino acids: CASSYLAGADTQYF.

The table lists this clonotype with a few counts. A much larger clone differs by one base, so this may be a read error. The chain carries TRBV15 and TRBJ2-5; D gene unclear. The CDR3 runs to 12 residues. CDR1 and CDR2 from the germline V gene are LNHNV and YYDKDF (reference sequence). The CDR3 spells CAASRVVETQYF. The CDR3 DNA is TGTGCCGCCAGCAGAGTGGTAGAGACCCAGTACTTC.

This clonotype was counted many times. The V call is TRBV18, the J call TRBJ2-7, with D possibly being TRBD2 (7 bases). The CDR3 has 15 residues. The V end was cut by 2 bases, the J end by 0 bases, with 11 bases between. CDR1 is KGHSH and CDR2 is LQKENI in the germline V gene. CDR3 in DNA: TGTGCCAGCTCACCAAGCGGGGACACCTCCTACGAGCAGTACTTC. Its translation is CASSPSGDTSYEQYF.

This clonotype was detected a few times. CDR3 residues: CASSDVSIVGEQYF. CDR3 DNA: TGTGCCAGCAGTGACGTTTCCATCGTGGGCGAGCAGTACTTC. The chain recombines TRBV2 with TRBJ2-7; the D is unclear. Germline V gene lookup returns CDR1 SNHLY and CDR2 FYNNEI. V dropped 3 bases and J dropped 6 bases, with 15 bases sitting between them. The length of the CDR3 is 14 residues.

This clonotype came up many times. The V call is TRBV10-3, the J call TRBJ2-7, with a tentative D call TRBD1 (5 bases). Trimming cost V 6 bases and J 5 bases, with 17 bases left between them. Germline V lookup: CDR1 ENHRY, CDR2 SYGVKD. The CDR3 is made up of 14 amino acids. This chain's CDR3 is CAIRIQGPRHEQYF. CDR3 coding DNA: TGTGCCATCAGGATCCAGGGTCCGCGCCACGAGCAGTACTTC.